This T cell receptor (beta chain) appears in the sequencing data of a study of preoperative IRX-2 immunotherapy in early breast cancer. Trimming left V 2 bases short and J 0 bases short, with 10 bases between. CDR3 length equals 16 residues. Germline CDR1 and CDR2: MNHGY and SAAAGT. Specified treatment: preoperative locoregional IRX-2 cytokine immunotherapy. Preoperative locoregional IRX-2 cytokine immunotherapy was tested in the phase Ib source study. Method: immunoSEQ multiplex PCR; TCRdb's copy keeps in-frame clones and lacks some. The sample holds tens of thousands of clones, around four fifths seen once.

The sequence was collected from a human donor with breast cancer. The material sequenced was lymph node tissue, taken after IRX-2 immunotherapy. V gene TRBV6-8 combines with J gene TRBJ1-4; D not resolved. CDR3 protein: CASSYPPAPTNEKLFF. The CDR3 DNA sequence: TGTGCCAGCAGTTACCCCCCAGCGCCAACTAATGAAAAACTGTTTTTT.